This T cell receptor beta chain comes out of a study of cytomegalovirus exposure and HLA in healthy donors. Study results and limitations: Sequences of the TCR beta chain were said to predict the HLA-A and HLA-B alleles of most subjects accurately.

J lost 7 bases, V lost 1 base, and 7 bases had no gene match. In germline, CDR1 is MGHDK, CDR2 SYGVNS. This CDR3 contains 16 residues. The PCR made use of 60 Vbeta and 13 Jbeta primers. TCRdb's copy holds only in-frame clones and misses some; the assay was immunoSEQ multiplex PCR. Of about 87,000 clones listed, over 70% are singletons. To note about this clone: What it binds is not known.

This chain connects TRBV25-1 to TRBJ2-1, with 10 positions matching TRBD2. This receptor was obtained from a man aged 25-45 years in good health and CMV-seropositive. The specimen was PBMCs. The CDR3 reads CASSESSGGARNEQFF. Written as DNA, the CDR3 is TGTGCCAGCAGTGAATCCAGCGGGGGGGCGCGGAATGAGCAGTTCTTC.